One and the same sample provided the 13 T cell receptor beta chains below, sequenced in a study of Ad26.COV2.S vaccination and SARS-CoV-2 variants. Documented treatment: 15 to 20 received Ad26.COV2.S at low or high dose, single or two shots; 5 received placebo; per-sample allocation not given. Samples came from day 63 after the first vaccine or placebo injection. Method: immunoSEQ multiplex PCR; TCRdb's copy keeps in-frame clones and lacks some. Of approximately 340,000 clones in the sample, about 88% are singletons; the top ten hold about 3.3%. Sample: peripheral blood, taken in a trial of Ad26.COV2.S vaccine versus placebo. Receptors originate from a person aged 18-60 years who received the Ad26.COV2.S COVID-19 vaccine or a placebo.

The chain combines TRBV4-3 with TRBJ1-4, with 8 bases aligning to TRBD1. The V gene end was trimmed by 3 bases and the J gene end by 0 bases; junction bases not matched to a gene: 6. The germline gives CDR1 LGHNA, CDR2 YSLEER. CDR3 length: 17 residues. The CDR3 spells CASSHRGTGSTNEKLFF. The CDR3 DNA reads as TGCGCCAGCAGCCACCGAGGGACAGGATCAACTAATGAAAAACTGTTTTTT.

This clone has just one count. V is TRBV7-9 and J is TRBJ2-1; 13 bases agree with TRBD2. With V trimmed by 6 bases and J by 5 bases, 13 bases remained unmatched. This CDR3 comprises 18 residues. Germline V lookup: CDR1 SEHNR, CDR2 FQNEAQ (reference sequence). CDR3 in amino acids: CASSTIFTGTSGNNEQFF. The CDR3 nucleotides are TGTGCCAGCAGTACTATTTTCACCGGGACTAGCGGGAACAATGAGCAGTTCTTC.

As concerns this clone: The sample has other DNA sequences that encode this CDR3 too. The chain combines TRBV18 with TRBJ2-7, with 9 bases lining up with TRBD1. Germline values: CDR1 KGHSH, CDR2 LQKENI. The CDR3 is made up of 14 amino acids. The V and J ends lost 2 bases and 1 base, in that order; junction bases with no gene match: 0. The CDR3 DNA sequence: TGTGCCAGCTCACCAGGGACAGGGTCCTACGAGCAGTACTTC. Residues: CASSPGTGSYEQYF.

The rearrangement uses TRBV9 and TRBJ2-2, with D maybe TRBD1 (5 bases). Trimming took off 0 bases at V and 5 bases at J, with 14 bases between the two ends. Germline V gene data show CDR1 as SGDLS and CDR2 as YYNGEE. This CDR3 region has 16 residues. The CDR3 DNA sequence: TGTGCCAGCAGCGTAGCTACCAGGGCACGGACCGGGGAGCTGTTTTTT. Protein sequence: CASSVATRARTGELFF.

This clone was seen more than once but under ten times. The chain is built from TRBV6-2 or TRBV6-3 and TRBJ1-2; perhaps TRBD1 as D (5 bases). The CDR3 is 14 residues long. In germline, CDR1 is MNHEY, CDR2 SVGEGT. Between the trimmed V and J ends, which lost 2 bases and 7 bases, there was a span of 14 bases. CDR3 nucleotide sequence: TGTGCCAGCAGTTACGTTGGGGCAGGGATTGGCTACACCTTC. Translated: CASSYVGAGIGYTF.

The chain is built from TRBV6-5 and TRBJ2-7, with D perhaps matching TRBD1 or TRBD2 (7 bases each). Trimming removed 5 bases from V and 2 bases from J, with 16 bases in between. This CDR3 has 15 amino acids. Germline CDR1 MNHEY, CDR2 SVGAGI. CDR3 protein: CASSRPQGGTYEQYF. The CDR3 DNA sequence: TGTGCCAGCAGTCGACCCCAGGGGGGGACCTACGAGCAGTACTTC.

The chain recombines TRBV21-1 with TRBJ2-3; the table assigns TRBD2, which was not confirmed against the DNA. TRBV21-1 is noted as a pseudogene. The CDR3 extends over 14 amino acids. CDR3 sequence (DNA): TGTGCCAGCAGCAACCGGGATGACACAGATACGCAGTATTTT. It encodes CASSNRDDTDTQYF.

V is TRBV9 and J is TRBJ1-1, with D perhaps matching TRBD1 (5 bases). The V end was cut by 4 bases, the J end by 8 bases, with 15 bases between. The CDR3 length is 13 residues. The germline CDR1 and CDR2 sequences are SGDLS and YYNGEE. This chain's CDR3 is CASSPGTSTEAFF. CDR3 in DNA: TGTGCCAGCAGCCCGGGGACCAGTACCGAAGCTTTCTTT.

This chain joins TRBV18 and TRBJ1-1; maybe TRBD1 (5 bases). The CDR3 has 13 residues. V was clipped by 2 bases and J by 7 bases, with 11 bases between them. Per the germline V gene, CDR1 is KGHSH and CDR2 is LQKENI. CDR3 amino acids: CASSPTQGIEAFF. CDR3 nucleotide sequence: TGTGCCAGCTCACCAACTCAGGGAATTGAAGCTTTCTTT.

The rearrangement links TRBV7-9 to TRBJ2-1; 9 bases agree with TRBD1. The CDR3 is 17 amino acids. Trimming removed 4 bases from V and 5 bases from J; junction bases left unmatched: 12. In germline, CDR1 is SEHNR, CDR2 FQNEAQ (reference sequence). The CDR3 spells CASSSPFGDRENNEQFF. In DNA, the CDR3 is TGTGCCAGCAGCTCACCGTTCGGGGACAGGGAGAACAATGAGCAGTTCTTC.

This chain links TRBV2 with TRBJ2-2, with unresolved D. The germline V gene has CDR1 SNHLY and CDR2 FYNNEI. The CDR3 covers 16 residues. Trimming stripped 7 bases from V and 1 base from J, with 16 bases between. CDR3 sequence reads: CASNEATGVNTGELFF. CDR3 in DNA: TGTGCCAGCAATGAGGCCACCGGCGTGAACACCGGGGAGCTGTTTTTT.

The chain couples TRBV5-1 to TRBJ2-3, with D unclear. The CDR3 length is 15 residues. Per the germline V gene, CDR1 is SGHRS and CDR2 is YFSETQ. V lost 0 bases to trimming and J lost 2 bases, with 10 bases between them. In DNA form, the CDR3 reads TGCGCCAGCAGCTTGGACAAGACCTTCACAGATACGCAGTATTTT. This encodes CASSLDKTFTDTQYF.

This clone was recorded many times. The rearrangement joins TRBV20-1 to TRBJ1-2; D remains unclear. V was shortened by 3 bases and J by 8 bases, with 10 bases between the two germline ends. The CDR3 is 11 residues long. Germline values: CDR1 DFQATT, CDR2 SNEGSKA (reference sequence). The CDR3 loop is CSASSLSGYTF. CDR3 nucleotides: TGCAGTGCTAGTTCCCTAAGCGGCTACACCTTC.